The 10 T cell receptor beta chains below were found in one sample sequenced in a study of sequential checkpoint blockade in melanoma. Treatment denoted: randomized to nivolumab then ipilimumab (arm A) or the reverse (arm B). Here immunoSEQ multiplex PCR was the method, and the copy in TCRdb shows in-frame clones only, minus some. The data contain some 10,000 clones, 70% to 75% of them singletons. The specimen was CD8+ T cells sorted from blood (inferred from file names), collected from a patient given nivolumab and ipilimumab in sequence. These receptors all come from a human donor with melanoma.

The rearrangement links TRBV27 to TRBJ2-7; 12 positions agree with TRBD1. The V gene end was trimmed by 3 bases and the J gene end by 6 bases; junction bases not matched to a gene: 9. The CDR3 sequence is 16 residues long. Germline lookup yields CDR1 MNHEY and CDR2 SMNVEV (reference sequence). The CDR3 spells CASSLLLGQGAGEQYF. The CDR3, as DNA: TGTGCCAGCAGTTTGCTGCTGGGACAGGGGGCTGGCGAGCAGTACTTC.

The CDR3 sequence: CASGGGADEQFF. The DNA of the CDR3 is TGCGCCAGCGGCGGGGGGGCTGATGAGCAGTTCTTC. This rearrangement joins TRBV4-1 to TRBJ2-1, with TRBD2 matching 9 bases. Germline V gene data show CDR1 as MGHRA and CDR2 as YSYEKL. The CDR3 runs 12 residues. Trimming took 8 bases from V and 8 from J; bases not matched to a gene: 4.

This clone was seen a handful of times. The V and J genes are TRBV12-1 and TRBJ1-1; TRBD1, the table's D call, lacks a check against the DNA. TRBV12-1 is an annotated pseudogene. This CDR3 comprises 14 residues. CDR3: CASSGRVGGSEAFF. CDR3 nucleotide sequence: TGTGCCAGCAGCGGGCGTGTGGGTGGGTCTGAAGCTTTCTTT.

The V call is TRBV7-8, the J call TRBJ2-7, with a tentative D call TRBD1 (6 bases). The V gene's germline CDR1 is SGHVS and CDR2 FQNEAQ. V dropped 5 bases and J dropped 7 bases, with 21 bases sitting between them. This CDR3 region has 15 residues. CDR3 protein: CASSLYYLQGKEQYF. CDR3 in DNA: TGTGCCAGCAGCCTTTACTATCTTCAGGGGAAGGAGCAGTACTTC.

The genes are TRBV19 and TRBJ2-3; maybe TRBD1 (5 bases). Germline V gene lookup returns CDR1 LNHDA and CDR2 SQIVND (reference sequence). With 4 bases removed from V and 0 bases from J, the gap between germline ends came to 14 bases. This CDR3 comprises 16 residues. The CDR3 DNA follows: TGTGCCAGTAGTAGGACAACTCCCACTAGCACAGATACGCAGTATTTT. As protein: CASSRTTPTSTDTQYF.

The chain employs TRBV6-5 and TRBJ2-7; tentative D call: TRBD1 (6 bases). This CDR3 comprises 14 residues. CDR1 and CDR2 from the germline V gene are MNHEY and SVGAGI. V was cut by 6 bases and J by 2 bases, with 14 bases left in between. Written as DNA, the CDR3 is TGTGCCAGCAGCCCGGGACAAGCCCCCTACGAGCAGTACTTC. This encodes CASSPGQAPYEQYF.

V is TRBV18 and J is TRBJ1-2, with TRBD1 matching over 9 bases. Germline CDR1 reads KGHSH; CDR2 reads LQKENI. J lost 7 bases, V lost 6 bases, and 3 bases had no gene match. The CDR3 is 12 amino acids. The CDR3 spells CASSTGGVGYTF. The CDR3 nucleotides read TGTGCCAGCTCTACAGGGGGCGTTGGCTACACCTTC.

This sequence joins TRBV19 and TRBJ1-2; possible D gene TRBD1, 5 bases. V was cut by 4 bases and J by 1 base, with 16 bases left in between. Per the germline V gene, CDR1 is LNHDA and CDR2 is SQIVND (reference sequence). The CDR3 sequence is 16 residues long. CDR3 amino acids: CASSRSFGGGNYGYTF. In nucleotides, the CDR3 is TGTGCCAGTAGTAGATCCTTTGGGGGAGGTAACTATGGCTACACCTTC.

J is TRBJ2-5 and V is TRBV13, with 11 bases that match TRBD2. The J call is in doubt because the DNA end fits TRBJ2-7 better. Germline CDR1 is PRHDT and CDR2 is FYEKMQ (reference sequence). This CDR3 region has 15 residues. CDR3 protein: CASSSTSGSRNEQYF. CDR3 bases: TGTGCCAGCAGCTCCACTAGCGGGAGCCGGAACGAGCAGTACTTC.

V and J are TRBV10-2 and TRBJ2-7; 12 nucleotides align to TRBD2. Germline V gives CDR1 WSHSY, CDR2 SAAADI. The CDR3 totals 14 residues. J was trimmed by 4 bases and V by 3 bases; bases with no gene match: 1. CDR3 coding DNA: TGCGCCAGCAGTGAAACTAGCGGGGGGTACGAGCAGTACTTC. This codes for CASSETSGGYEQYF.